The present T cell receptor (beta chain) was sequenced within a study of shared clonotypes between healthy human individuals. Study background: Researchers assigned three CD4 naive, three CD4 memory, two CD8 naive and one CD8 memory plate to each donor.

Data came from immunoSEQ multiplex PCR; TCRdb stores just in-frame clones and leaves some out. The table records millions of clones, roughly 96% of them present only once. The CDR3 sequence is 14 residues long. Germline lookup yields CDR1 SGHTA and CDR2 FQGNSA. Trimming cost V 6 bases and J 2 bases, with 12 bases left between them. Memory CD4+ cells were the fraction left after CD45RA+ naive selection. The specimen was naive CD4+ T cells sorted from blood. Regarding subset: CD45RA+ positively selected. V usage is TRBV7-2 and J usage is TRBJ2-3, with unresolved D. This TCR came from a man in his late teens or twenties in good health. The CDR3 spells CASRAHAPTDTQYF. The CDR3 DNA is TGTGCCAGCAGAGCCCATGCCCCCACAGATACGCAGTATTTT.